This T cell receptor (beta chain) appears in the sequencing data of a study of T cell responses to AZD1222 COVID-19 vaccine. This table comes from immunoSEQ multiplex PCR, and its TCRdb copy is limited to in-frame clones, with some not included. This table has more than 75,000 clones, 80% to 90% appearing once. Looked up from germline, CDR1 is MRHNA and CDR2 is SNTAGT. V gave up 6 bases and J gave up 5 bases; unmatched junction bases: 4. The CDR3 contains 13 residues. Sequencing used peripheral blood, obtained on day 0 of AZD1222 vaccination. The sequence came from an adult in good health. J is TRBJ1-2 and V is TRBV6-4; 9 bases align to TRBD1. In DNA form, the CDR3 reads TGTGCCAGCAGCACCGGGACAGGGTATGGCTACACCTTC. Its translation is CASSTGTGYGYTF.